The 19 T cell receptor beta chains presented below share a single source sample, sequenced in a study of blood T cell repertoires in COVID-19. Profiled with immunoSEQ multiplex PCR; TCRdb holds only in-frame clones, not every one. The sample shows approximately 88,000 clones, more than 70% of them seen only once. The material sequenced was peripheral blood. All receptors come from a woman aged 70-85 years with acute or convalescent COVID-19.

The chain combines TRBV27 with TRBJ1-5; D is possibly TRBD1 (5 bases). From germline, CDR1 is MNHEY and CDR2 SMNVEV (reference sequence). The germline V and J ends were trimmed by 3 bases and 1 base, with 7 bases remaining between them. The CDR3 extends over 14 amino acids. The CDR3 protein is CASSLGGSNQPQHF. CDR3 in DNA: TGTGCCAGCAGTTTGGGGGGGAGCAATCAGCCCCAGCATTTT.

The table lists this clone with a few counts. The chain links TRBV2 to TRBJ1-5; D remains ambiguous. CDR1 and CDR2 from the germline V gene are SNHLY and FYNNEI. CDR3 length: 15 residues. The V end was cut by 4 bases, the J end by 2 bases, with 12 bases between. Here the CDR3 DNA reads TGTGCCAGCAGTGTTTCCTATACGGGCAATCAGCCCCAGCATTTT. Translating it yields CASSVSYTGNQPQHF.

V gene TRBV3-1 (or the pseudogene TRBV3-2) combines with J gene TRBJ2-1; 8 bases are shared with TRBD2. V shed 1 base and J 5 bases; nucleotides not matched to a gene: 7. The CDR3 contains 16 residues. Germline V lookup: CDR1 LGHDT, CDR2 YNNKEL (reference sequence). The CDR3 is CASSQATSVNHNEQFF. Here the CDR3 DNA reads TGTGCCAGCAGCCAAGCGACTAGCGTCAATCACAATGAGCAGTTCTTC.

This clone came up once. The V call is TRBV25-1, the J call TRBJ2-2; 10 bases line up with TRBD1. Per germline, CDR1 MGHDK and CDR2 SYGVNS. V lost 7 bases, J lost 3 bases, and 2 bases stayed unmatched. CDR3 size: 14 residues. CDR3 in DNA: TGTGCCAGCAATGGACAGGGGGACACCGGGGAGCTGTTTTTT. Its protein is CASNGQGDTGELFF.

This chain connects TRBV29-1 to TRBJ1-1; 10 bases line up with TRBD1. Looked up from germline, CDR1 is SQVTM and CDR2 is ANQGSEA. The CDR3 extends over 14 amino acids. With 7 bases clipped from V and 7 bases from J, the junction kept 12 bases outside the gene matches. The CDR3 DNA reads TGCAGCGCCTCCCCGACAGGGGGCTTGGGTGAAGCTTTCTTT. It codes for CSASPTGGLGEAFF.

This sequence joins TRBV2 and TRBJ1-5, with 8 bases that match TRBD1. With V trimmed by 6 bases and J by 4 bases, 8 bases remained unmatched. Per the germline V gene, CDR1 is SNHLY and CDR2 is FYNNEI. The CDR3 has 15 residues. DNA for the CDR3: TGTGCCAGCAGGCCCGGGACAGGTCAAAATCAGCCCCAGCATTTT. Its translation: CASRPGTGQNQPQHF.

This chain connects TRBV6-5 to TRBJ2-3, with 11 bases aligning to TRBD2. Trimming took 10 bases from V and 3 from J; bases not matched to a gene: 3. This CDR3 has 13 residues. From germline, CDR1 is MNHEY and CDR2 SVGAGI. This CDR3 reads CATLAGGTDTQYF. The CDR3 DNA reads TGTGCCACCTTAGCGGGGGGGACAGATACGCAGTATTTT.

V gene TRBV3-1 (or the pseudogene TRBV3-2) combines with J gene TRBJ2-6; no clear D. Trimming pared 4 bases from V and 0 bases from J, leaving 10 bases between. Germline lookup yields CDR1 LGHDT and CDR2 YNNKEL (reference sequence). The CDR3 runs to 16 residues. DNA for the CDR3: TGTGCCAGCAGCCCCCTCATAGACTCTGGGGCCAACGTCCTGACTTTC. Its protein product is CASSPLIDSGANVLTF.

V gene TRBV19 combines with J gene TRBJ1-5, with D maybe TRBD1 (6 bases). There are 14 residues in the CDR3. Germline values: CDR1 LNHDA, CDR2 SQIVND (reference sequence). The ends were cut back, 7 bases at V and 4 bases at J, with 14 bases in the middle. The CDR3 sequence: CASTPWQGNQPQHF. In DNA, the CDR3 is TGTGCCAGTACCCCGTGGCAGGGGAATCAGCCCCAGCATTTT.

The chain combines TRBV2 with TRBJ2-3; 8 positions agree with TRBD1. The J segment lost 4 bases and the V segment lost 0 bases, leaving 6 bases of the junction unmatched. The CDR3 totals 16 residues. Looked up from germline, CDR1 is SNHLY and CDR2 is FYNNEI. This chain's CDR3 is CASSEAPGTGSDTQYF. The CDR3 bases are TGTGCCAGCAGTGAAGCGCCCGGGACAGGTTCAGATACGCAGTATTTT.

V is TRBV3-1 (or the pseudogene TRBV3-2) and J is TRBJ2-6, with unresolved D. CDR1 is LGHDT, CDR2 YNNKEL, per germline (reference sequence). V gave up 0 bases and J gave up 1 base, with 4 bases separating them. CDR3 length equals 15 residues. The CDR3 loop is CASSQDFSGANVLTF. The CDR3 DNA reads as TGTGCCAGCAGCCAAGACTTTTCTGGGGCCAACGTCCTGACTTTC.

V usage is TRBV11-2 and J usage is TRBJ1-2; no firm D call. The length of the CDR3 is 13 residues. CDR1 and CDR2 from the germline V gene are SGHAT and FQNNGV. The V gene lost 3 bases and the J gene lost 8 bases, with 13 bases spanning the gap. The DNA of the CDR3 is TGTGCCAGCAGCTTGGGTAGGCAGGTGGGCTACACCTTC. Translating it yields CASSLGRQVGYTF.

V is TRBV27 and J is TRBJ1-2, with D perhaps matching TRBD1 (6 bases). The CDR3 is 16 residues long. Germline V gives CDR1 MNHEY, CDR2 SMNVEV (reference sequence). Trimming pared 8 bases from V and 5 bases from J, leaving 24 bases between. DNA for the CDR3: TGTGCCAGCCTACCCATCGGACGGGGGGCGTGGTATGGCTACACCTTC. Translation: CASLPIGRGAWYGYTF.

V and J are TRBV18 and TRBJ1-6, with 7 bases fitting TRBD1. Looked up from germline, CDR1 is KGHSH and CDR2 is LQKENI. The V and J ends lost 3 bases and 8 bases, in that order; junction bases with no gene match: 4. The CDR3 is 14 residues long. CDR3 DNA sequence: TGTGCCAGCTCACCCGGGACAGCTCATTCACCCCTCCACTTT. It codes for CASSPGTAHSPLHF.

V gene TRBV2 combines with J gene TRBJ2-7, with 9 bases identical to TRBD1. CDR3 length: 13 amino acids. The J segment lost 5 bases and the V segment lost 6 bases, leaving 5 bases of the junction unmatched. Germline V lookup: CDR1 SNHLY, CDR2 FYNNEI. Here the CDR3 reads CASSLGQGHEQYV. CDR3 bases: TGTGCCAGCAGCCTGGGACAGGGCCACGAGCAGTACGTC.

The chain links TRBV10-3 to TRBJ2-2; 8 positions agree with TRBD2. The CDR3 runs 16 residues. Germline V gene data show CDR1 as ENHRY and CDR2 as SYGVKD. The V segment lost 4 bases and the J segment 0 bases; nucleotides outside the gene matches: 4. The CDR3 sequence is CAISAGGPANTGELFF. The CDR3 DNA reads as TGTGCCATCAGTGCGGGAGGGCCTGCGAACACCGGGGAGCTGTTTTTT.

This CDR3 reads CASSLSLAGTDTQYF. Written as DNA, the CDR3 is TGTGCCAGTAGTCTCTCGTTGGCGGGCACAGATACGCAGTATTTT. V usage is TRBV19 and J usage is TRBJ2-3; D is undetermined. Germline-derived CDR1 and CDR2 are LNHDA and SQIVND (reference sequence). The CDR3 loop spans 15 amino acids. Trimming stripped 5 bases from V and 1 base from J, with 13 bases between.

The chain employs TRBV20-1 and TRBJ2-1, with 8 bases aligning to TRBD2. The CDR3 is 14 amino acids. Germline V CDR1 and CDR2: DFQATT, SNEGSKA (reference sequence). J gave up 8 bases and V 3 bases, and 9 bases lay outside the gene matches. As DNA, the CDR3 is TGCAGTGCTAGTCTCGGGACTAGGAATGATGAGCAGTTCTTC. Translating it yields CSASLGTRNDEQFF.

The chain carries TRBV18 and TRBJ2-7; D is perhaps TRBD1 (5 bases). V gave up 6 bases and J gave up 3 bases, with 15 bases separating them. This CDR3 is 14 amino acids long. Germline-derived CDR1 and CDR2 are KGHSH and LQKENI. CDR3 region: CASSLTAPNYEQYV. CDR3 sequence (DNA): TGTGCCAGCTCCTTGACAGCGCCGAACTACGAGCAGTACGTC.